The sequence of this T cell receptor (beta chain) was determined in a study of blood T cell repertoires in COVID-19. In the authors' methods: Counts of nucleated cells, estimated from reference gene primer amplification, were obtained. Sequencing was performed with immunoSEQ multiplex PCR; in TCRdb, only in-frame clones are kept and a portion is missing. V, J and clone size are taken as reported in that table, and D and trimming were inferred from the DNA itself. The sample holds some 340,000 clones, about 89% seen once. Recruitment covered some 25 US areas and drew participants whose ages spanned about 18 to 90 years. The recovered donors of Cohort 3 showed two negative PCRs, clearance, or symptom resolution. This clone was seen just once. Germline loops: CDR1 LNHNV, CDR2 YYDKDF (reference sequence). The V and J ends lost 8 bases and 6 bases, in that order; junction bases with no gene match: 13. CDR3 length equals 15 residues.

The V and J genes are TRBV15 and TRBJ1-1; the match to TRBD1 covers 9 bases. This sequence originates from a woman in her twenties or thirties who had recovered from COVID-19. Sequenced: PBMCs or T cells enriched from blood (not recorded which). CDR3 coding DNA: TGTGCCACCGGGCCCATTTGGGGACAGGGCCCTGAAGCTTTCTTT. This encodes CATGPIWGQGPEAFF.